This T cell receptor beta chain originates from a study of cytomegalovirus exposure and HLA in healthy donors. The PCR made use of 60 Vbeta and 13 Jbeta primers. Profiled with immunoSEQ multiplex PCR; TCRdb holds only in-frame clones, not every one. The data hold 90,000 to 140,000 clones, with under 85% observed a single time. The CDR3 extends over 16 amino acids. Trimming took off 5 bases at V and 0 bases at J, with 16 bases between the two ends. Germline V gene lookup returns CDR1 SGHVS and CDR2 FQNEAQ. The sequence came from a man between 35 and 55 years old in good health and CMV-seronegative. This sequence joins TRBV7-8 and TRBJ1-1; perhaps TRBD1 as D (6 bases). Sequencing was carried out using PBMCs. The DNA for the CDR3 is TGTGCCAGCAGCGTTACCTACAGGGAAATGAACACTGAAGCTTTCTTT. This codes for CASSVTYREMNTEAFF. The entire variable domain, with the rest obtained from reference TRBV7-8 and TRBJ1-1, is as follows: GAGVSQSPRYKVAKRGQDVALRCDPISGHVSLFWYQQALGQGPEFLTYFQNEAQLDKSGLPSDRFFAERPEGSVSTLKIQRTQQEDSAVYLCASSVTYREMNTEAFFGQGTRLTVV.